The 3 T cell receptor beta chains listed next were all sequenced from one sample in a study of CD8 T cells in Susac syndrome. Random hexamers served to reverse transcribe about 0.45 to 1 ug RNA. One entry per CDR3 protein results from TCRdb running MiXCR on the immunoSEQ multiplex PCR reads. The data contain about 400,000 distinct CDR3 sequences, approximately 85% of them singletons. The material sequenced was CD8+ T cells from PBMCs. The source is a human donor with multiple sclerosis.

V and J are TRBV4-1 and TRBJ2-7, with 8 bases fitting TRBD1. The junction had 15 bases not matched to a gene; V was cut back by 1 base and J by 7 bases. The CDR3 extends over 17 amino acids. The germline CDR1 and CDR2 sequences are MGHRA and YSYEKL. CDR3 in amino acids: CASSQVGKDRATWEQYF. The CDR3 DNA is TGCGCCAGCAGCCAAGTAGGAAAGGACAGGGCCACTTGGGAGCAGTACTTC.

The V and J genes are TRBV4-1 and TRBJ1-2; D is undetermined. Trimming shortened V by 1 base and J by 4 bases, and 13 bases separated the two germline ends. The CDR3 has 15 residues. Germline values: CDR1 MGHRA, CDR2 YSYEKL. This CDR3 is CASSQGAARVYGYTF. The CDR3 DNA sequence: TGCGCCAGCAGCCAAGGGGCGGCGAGGGTCTATGGCTACACCTTC.

The CDR3 here is CASSLGTGRDTEAFF. The DNA of the CDR3 is TGCGCCAGCAGCTTGGGGACAGGAAGGGACACTGAAGCTTTCTTT. The rearrangement uses TRBV5-1 and TRBJ1-1; 7 positions match TRBD1. The germline V gene encodes CDR1 SGHRS and CDR2 YFSETQ. The CDR3 is 15 amino acids. After removal of 0 bases from V and 3 bases from J, the junction contained 5 bases not matched to a gene.